Each of the 29 T cell receptor beta chains below was sequenced from the same sample in a study of T cell repertoires in cytomegalovirus infection (dated by TCRdb to about 2019). Reads for this sample came from an Illumina HiSeq 1500. TCRdb itself trimmed the public reads at Q25 with fastp, ran MiXCR and retained productive beta chains. Every CDR3 protein is listed once, alongside the most common genes and DNA of its rows. The sample includes 650,000 to 900,000 distinct CDR3 sequences, with 25% to 35% observed a single time. Of the sample, about an eighth falls within the top ten clones. No antigen is known for these receptors. Sample treatment or condition, as interpreted from the label and publication: in vitro stimulation with specific CMV peptide epitopes to enrich CMV-specific T cells. Sequences were derived from cultured CD8+ T cells from PBMCs, sampled from culture after CMV antigen stimulation. The receptors stem from a human donor in good health (CMV status not recorded). Some clones in this sample may be carry-over from other donors' samples.

This chain links TRBV4-1 with TRBJ2-2, with TRBD1 matching over 8 bases. The junction had 7 bases not matched to a gene; V was cut back by 3 bases and J by 7 bases. Germline lookup yields CDR1 MGHRA and CDR2 YSYEKL. The CDR3 consists of 15 residues. The CDR3 bases are TGCGCCAGCAGCCAGCGCGACAGGGGTAACGGGGAGCTGTTTTTT. Amino acid sequence: CASSQRDRGNGELFF.

This clonotype showed up just a few times. The rearrangement joins TRBV2 to TRBJ1-2; D is perhaps TRBD1 (5 bases). Deletions cut 11 bases from V and 4 bases from J, with 8 bases between. CDR3 length: 10 residues. The germline gives CDR1 SNHLY, CDR2 FYNNEI. This CDR3 is CASGGYGYTF. The CDR3 region has the DNA TGTGCCTCGGGGGGCTATGGCTACACCTTC.

This sequence joins TRBV10-3 and TRBJ1-6, with D possibly being TRBD1 (6 bases). V dropped 10 bases and J dropped 5 bases, with 15 bases sitting between them. Germline CDR1 reads ENHRY; CDR2 reads SYGVKD. This CDR3 spans 14 amino acids. The CDR3 nucleotides are TGTGCCACCCGTGAGGGGGGGAATAATTCACCCCTCCACTTT. Amino acid sequence: CATREGGNNSPLHF.

This clonotype was seen a few times. This chain's CDR3 is CASTVDQETQYF. The DNA of the CDR3 is TGCGCCAGCACGGTAGACCAAGAGACCCAGTACTTC. The J gene is TRBJ2-5, the V gene TRBV10-2, with no clear D. Germline CDR1 is WSHSY and CDR2 is SAAADI. Trimming stripped 7 bases from V and 0 bases from J, with 6 bases between. The CDR3 contains 12 residues.

The chain recombines TRBV3-1 with TRBJ2-7, with TRBD1 identical over 11 bases. Germline lookup yields CDR1 LGHDT and CDR2 YNNKEL (reference sequence). Trimming removed 0 bases from V and 4 bases from J; junction bases left unmatched: 11. This CDR3 comprises 18 residues. Written as DNA, the CDR3 is TGTGCCAGCAGCCAAGAAAAGGTGGACAGGGGGCGATGGTACGAGCAGTACTTC. Residues: CASSQEKVDRGRWYEQYF.

This clonotype was detected ten times or more. V gene TRBV7-2 combines with J gene TRBJ2-7; no reliable D call. The CDR3 sequence is 12 residues long. The V gene lost 4 bases and the J gene lost 0 bases, with 4 bases spanning the gap. The germline V gene encodes CDR1 SGHTA and CDR2 FQGNSA. CDR3 amino acids: CASSYSSYEQYV. The CDR3 DNA reads TGTGCCAGCAGCTACAGCTCCTACGAGCAGTACGTC.

This clonotype was seen a handful of times. The chain uses TRBV6-6 and TRBJ2-1; D is ambiguous. Looked up from germline, CDR1 is MNHNY and CDR2 is SVGAGI (reference sequence). Trimming pared 0 bases from V and 4 bases from J, leaving 7 bases between. This CDR3 comprises 14 residues. CDR3 DNA: TGTGCCAGCAGTTACTCTACTGATTACAATGAGCAGTTCTTC. It specifies CASSYSTDYNEQFF.

This clonotype turned up a few times. The chain joins TRBV7-8 to TRBJ1-1, with 7 bases fitting TRBD1. The CDR3 is made up of 15 amino acids. The J segment lost 6 bases and the V segment lost 3 bases, leaving 10 bases of the junction unmatched. Germline CDR1 and CDR2: SGHVS and FQNEAQ. CDR3 protein: CASSLAGGRGAEAFF. The CDR3 DNA sequence: TGTGCCAGCAGCTTGGCAGGGGGGCGGGGGGCTGAAGCTTTCTTT. Using reference TRBV7-8 and TRBJ1-1 for the parts outside the CDR3, the full variable domain is GAGVSQSPRYKVAKRGQDVALRCDPISGHVSLFWYQQALGQGPEFLTYFQNEAQLDKSGLPSDRFFAERPEGSVSTLKIQRTQQEDSAVYLCASSLAGGRGAEAFFGQGTRLTVV.

This clonotype appeared a few times. The chain recombines TRBV7-6 with TRBJ1-2, with no clear D. CDR1 and CDR2 from the germline V gene are SGHVS and FNYEAQ. The CDR3 spans 12 residues. The ends were cut back, 2 bases at V and 5 bases at J, with 6 bases in the middle. This CDR3 is CASSLNGYGYTF. The CDR3 DNA follows: TGTGCCAGCAGCTTAAACGGATATGGCTACACCTTC.

In this sample, this clonotype turned up a few times. The genes are TRBV6-6 and TRBJ2-3; D unresolved. From germline, CDR1 is MNHNY and CDR2 SVGAGI (reference sequence). The CDR3 extends over 15 amino acids. Deletions cut 0 bases from V and 1 base from J, with 8 bases between. The DNA for the CDR3 is TGTGCCAGCAGTTACTCGGGCGGCCGCACAGATACGCAGTATTTT. Its protein is CASSYSGGRTDTQYF.

This clonotype was counted a few times. The J gene is TRBJ1-2, the V gene TRBV6-4; TRBD1 matches 8 bases. The CDR3 sequence is 13 residues long. V lost 0 bases to trimming and J lost 8 bases; unmatched junction nucleotides: 2. Germline assignment: CDR1 MRHNA and CDR2 SNTAGT. CDR3 in amino acids: CASSDSAGGGYTF. DNA of the CDR3: TGTGCCAGCAGTGACTCGGCAGGGGGCGGCTACACCTTC.

This clonotype occurred a few times. The rearrangement links TRBV7-9 to TRBJ1-4; D is ambiguous. This CDR3 is 14 amino acids long. Germline V gene sequence: CDR1 SEHNR, CDR2 FQNEAQ (reference sequence). Trimming left V 0 bases short and J 5 bases short, with 7 bases between. Here the CDR3 DNA reads TGTGCCAGCAGCTTAGCGTTGGGAAATGAAAAACTGTTTTTT. Translating it yields CASSLALGNEKLFF. Full variable domain (rest looked up from reference TRBV7-9 and TRBJ1-4): DTGVSQNPRHKITKRGQNVTFRCDPISEHNRLYWYRQTLGQGPEFLTYFQNEAQLEKSRLLSDRFSAERPKGSFSTLEIQRTEQGDSAMYLCASSLALGNEKLFFGSGTQLSVL.

This chain joins TRBV20-1 and TRBJ2-7; possible D gene TRBD2, 6 bases. This CDR3 spans 13 amino acids. Per germline, CDR1 DFQATT and CDR2 SNEGSKA (reference sequence). The germline V and J ends were trimmed by 6 bases and 0 bases, with 12 bases remaining between them. CDR3 in amino acids: CSARRDSSYEQYV. The CDR3 DNA reads as TGCAGTGCCAGGCGGGATTCCTCCTACGAGCAGTACGTC.

This chain joins TRBV7-3 and TRBJ1-5, with a possible D match to TRBD1 (6 bases). CDR3 length: 15 residues. CDR1 and CDR2 from the germline V gene are SGHTA and FQGTGA. V shed 5 bases and J shed 5 bases, with 16 bases lying between them. The CDR3 coding sequence is TGTGCCAGCAGCCCACGGGGAGGGGGAGATCAGCCCCAGCATTTT. Residues: CASSPRGGGDQPQHF.

This clonotype was counted a few times. The chain links TRBV27 to TRBJ1-2, with TRBD1 matching over 10 bases. The V gene's germline CDR1 is MNHEY and CDR2 SMNVEV (reference sequence). The CDR3 length is 15 residues. J gave up 7 bases and V 6 bases, and 11 bases lay outside the gene matches. The chain's CDR3 is CASSIKRDRGSGYTF. The CDR3 nucleotides are TGTGCCAGCAGCATCAAACGGGACAGGGGTAGTGGCTACACCTTC.

The CDR3 is CATSREKVSASTDTQYF. The CDR3, as DNA: TGTGCCACCAGCAGAGAAAAAGTGTCCGCGAGCACAGATACGCAGTATTTT. The V and J genes are TRBV15 and TRBJ2-3; D remains unclear. The V end was cut by 0 bases, the J end by 0 bases, with 13 bases between. Per the germline V gene, CDR1 is LNHNV and CDR2 is YYDKDF (reference sequence). The CDR3 has 17 amino acids.

This clonotype was found once. No conserved phenylalanine or tryptophan is present at the end of the CDR3, so a read error is the likely explanation. The limits of the CDR3 on the DNA are not certain, so only TCRdb's listed CDR3 is given. The chain couples TRBV13 to TRBJ1-1; the table names TRBD1, a call not compared with the DNA. The CDR3 is made up of 13 amino acids, end residues included. Looked up from germline, CDR1 is PRHDT and CDR2 is FYEKMQ (reference sequence). CDR3 loop: CASALTQGGTLGM.

The rearrangement links TRBV6-2 or TRBV6-3 to TRBJ2-1; 11 bases agree with TRBD2. Germline CDR1 is MNHEY and CDR2 is SVGEGT. The junction had 12 bases not matched to a gene; V was cut back by 2 bases and J by 6 bases. This CDR3 has 18 residues. CDR3 protein: CASSYDGSGGAWGNEQFF. CDR3 nucleotide sequence: TGTGCCAGCAGTTACGATGGTAGCGGGGGGGCCTGGGGCAATGAGCAGTTCTTC.

The J gene is TRBJ2-1, the V gene TRBV6-2 or TRBV6-3; no definite D call. Germline V CDR1 and CDR2: MNHEY, SVGEGT. The CDR3 is 13 residues long. V dropped 6 bases and J dropped 8 bases, with 14 bases sitting between them. The CDR3, as DNA: TGTGCCAGCAGCCCTGAGGTCCGACATGAGCAGTTCTTC. Its translation: CASSPEVRHEQFF.

The chain couples TRBV20-1 to TRBJ1-1; D remains unclear. Germline CDR1 is DFQATT and CDR2 is SNEGSKA (reference sequence). V lost 0 bases, J lost 1 base, and 12 bases lay in between. The CDR3 has 15 amino acids. CDR3 bases: TGCAGTGCTAGAGATACTGCAGGAGAGAACACTGAAGCTTTCTTT. Protein sequence: CSARDTAGENTEAFF.

This chain joins TRBV11-1 and TRBJ2-7; TRBD1 or TRBD2 may be the D gene (5 bases each). The CDR3 is made up of 13 amino acids. Between the trimmed V and J ends, which lost 4 bases and 3 bases, there was a span of 10 bases. Germline CDR1 and CDR2: SGHAT and FQDESV (reference sequence). CDR3: CASSSGRYYEQYV. CDR3 bases: TGTGCCAGCAGCTCGGGACGGTACTACGAGCAGTACGTC.

This clonotype showed up many times. The V call is TRBV7-8, the J call TRBJ2-4; TRBD1 matches at 8 bases. Germline-derived CDR1 and CDR2 are SGHVS and FQNEAQ. The CDR3 has 16 amino acids. V shed 5 bases and J 0 bases; nucleotides not matched to a gene: 6. In DNA, the CDR3 is TGTGCCAGCAGCGGTCCAGGGGGCGCAGCCAAAAACATTCAGTACTTC. It codes for CASSGPGGAAKNIQYF. Using reference TRBV7-8 and TRBJ2-4 for the parts outside the CDR3, the full variable domain is GAGVSQSPRYKVAKRGQDVALRCDPISGHVSLFWYQQALGQGPEFLTYFQNEAQLDKSGLPSDRFFAERPEGSVSTLKIQRTQQEDSAVYLCASSGPGGAAKNIQYFGAGTRLSVL.

This rearrangement joins TRBV7-6 to TRBJ2-3; weak D call: TRBD2 (7 bases). Deletions cut 2 bases from V and 0 bases from J, with 18 bases between. The length of the CDR3 is 18 residues. The V gene's germline CDR1 is SGHVS and CDR2 FNYEAQ. The CDR3 nucleotides read TGTGCCAGCAGCTTAAGAGGGGCGGGGGCGCCTAGCACAGATACGCAGTATTTT. It encodes CASSLRGAGAPSTDTQYF.

To note about this clonotype: This may be a read error: a much more frequent sequence differs by one nucleotide. J is TRBJ2-7 and V is TRBV7-6; possibly TRBD2 for D (6 bases). Germline V lookup: CDR1 SGHVS, CDR2 FNYEAQ. The CDR3 extends over 15 amino acids. This CDR3 is CASSLAVGPTYEQYF. The CDR3, as DNA: TGTGCTAGCAGCTTAGCGGTGGGCCCGACCTACGAGCAGTACTTC.

This rearrangement joins TRBV6-2 or TRBV6-3 to TRBJ2-1, with TRBD1 matching 10 bases. From germline, CDR1 is MNHEY and CDR2 SVGEGT. Unmatched junction bases numbered 8, after V lost 5 bases and J lost 4 bases. The CDR3 runs 16 residues. Written as DNA, the CDR3 is TGTGCCAGCAGTCCCGGGGACAGGGGCCCTTACAATGAGCAGTTCTTC. This translates into CASSPGDRGPYNEQFF.

This clonotype was observed once. The rearrangement joins TRBV6-5 to TRBJ1-1; D remains unclear. The V and J ends lost 8 bases and 1 base respectively, with 11 bases between them. CDR3 length: 13 residues. Germline V CDR1 and CDR2: MNHEY, SVGAGI. CDR3 in amino acids: CASGWRKNTEAFF. The CDR3 bases are TGTGCCAGCGGGTGGCGGAAGAACACTGAAGCTTTCTTT.

This clonotype was detected a few times. This chain uses TRBV20-1 with TRBJ2-1; 10 bases are shared with TRBD1. CDR1 is DFQATT, CDR2 SNEGSKA, per germline (reference sequence). V shed 3 bases and J 1 base; nucleotides not matched to a gene: 6. The CDR3 is 16 residues long. Written as DNA, the CDR3 is TGCAGTGCTAGTATGCCGGGACAGGGGTCCTACAATGAGCAGTTCTTC. This gives the protein CSASMPGQGSYNEQFF.

The V and J genes are TRBV19 and TRBJ1-1; 10 bases match TRBD1. Germline values: CDR1 LNHDA, CDR2 SQIVND (reference sequence). V dropped 6 bases and J dropped 3; count of bases not matched to a gene: 10. The CDR3 has 16 residues. The DNA for the CDR3 is TGTGCCAGTAGCCTGCCTCCGGGACAGGGGTACACTGAAGCTTTCTTT. Protein: CASSLPPGQGYTEAFF.

V and J are TRBV7-2 and TRBJ2-5, with D unclear. Trimming removed 6 bases from V and 5 bases from J, with 13 bases in between. The CDR3 length is 13 residues. Germline V gene lookup returns CDR1 SGHTA and CDR2 FQGNSA. In DNA, the CDR3 is TGTGCCAGCAGGTTGGCGAGGTGGGAGACCCAGTACTTC. Protein: CASRLARWETQYF.